This T cell receptor (beta chain) stems from a study of blood T cell repertoires in COVID-19. Whole-study context: Acute-phase and convalescent COVID-19 samples originated in the United States, Italy and Spain. T cells, B-cell-depleted T cells, or PBMCs provided the cDNA or gDNA that served as material.

This CDR3 comprises 13 residues. The germline CDR1 and CDR2 sequences are MDHEN and SYDVKM. Between the trimmed V and J ends, which lost 6 bases and 3 bases, there was a span of 12 bases. Original methodology: From reference gene primer amplification, estimates of nucleated cell counts were derived. Generated by immunoSEQ multiplex PCR, the TCRdb table keeps only in-frame clones and is missing some. That table furnishes V, J and clone size, whereas the DNA furnished D and trimming. The top ten clones hold under 20% of a sample with 46,000 or so clones, 90% of them seen once. The chain couples TRBV28 to TRBJ2-7; maybe TRBD2 (6 bases). Material: peripheral blood. The TCR comes from a man aged 65 to 85 with active COVID-19. CDR3 protein: CASSPGLNYEQYF. CDR3 coding DNA: TGTGCCAGCAGCCCGGGACTTAACTACGAGCAGTACTTC.